The next 7 T cell receptor beta chains were all read from a single sample in a study of blood T cell repertoires in COVID-19 (dated by TCRdb to 2020 to 2021). Libraries were made using the immunoSEQ multiplex PCR assay. Held by TCRdb, this immuneACCESS table contains in-frame sequences only and omits some clones. Under half of the omission traces to an unresolved V gene where checked; the cause of the rest is unknown. This sample gives 120,000 to 150,000 clones in total; roughly 86% of them show up just once. Of the sample, roughly 1% is held by the ten largest clones. Sample: peripheral blood. These receptor sequences come from a woman between 45 and 60 years old with acute or convalescent COVID-19.

This sequence joins TRBV6-4 and TRBJ1-2; D unresolved. Looked up from germline, CDR1 is MRHNA and CDR2 is SNTAGT. There are 15 residues in the CDR3. Trimming removed 7 bases at V and 2 bases at J, with 17 bases between. CDR3 bases: TGTGCCAGCACCCTCGATCTGTCCGGGAACTATGGCTACACCTTC. It is translated as CASTLDLSGNYGYTF.

This chain uses TRBV30 with TRBJ1-3; D might be TRBD1 (6 bases). The CDR3 loop spans 13 amino acids. The ends were cut back, 2 bases at V and 5 bases at J, with 10 bases in the middle. Germline V CDR1 and CDR2: GTSNPN, SVGIG (reference sequence). CDR3 residues: CAWSRTARNTIYF. The CDR3 nucleotides are TGTGCCTGGAGTAGGACAGCACGAAACACCATATATTTT. Complete variable domain (other parts from reference TRBV30 and TRBJ1-3): SQTIHQWPATLVQPVGSPLSLECTVEGTSNPNLYWYRQAAGRGLQLLFYSVGIGQISSEVPQNLSASRPQDRQFILSSKKLLLSDSGFYLCAWSRTARNTIYFGEGSWLTVV.

The chain joins TRBV3-1 (or the pseudogene TRBV3-2) to TRBJ1-2; D is possibly TRBD1 (6 bases). V gave up 5 bases and J gave up 3 bases, with 13 bases separating them. Per germline, CDR1 LGHDT and CDR2 YNNKEL (reference sequence). The CDR3 length is 14 residues. The CDR3 sequence: CASSTGPGDYGYTF. The CDR3 DNA reads TGTGCCAGCAGCACGGGCCCAGGGGACTATGGCTACACCTTC.

This clone appeared a few times. This chain links TRBV5-1 with TRBJ2-3; possibly TRBD1 for D (5 bases). The CDR3 has 15 amino acids. The V gene lost 7 bases and the J gene lost 5 bases, with 20 bases spanning the gap. The germline CDR1 and CDR2 sequences are SGHRS and YFSETQ. The CDR3 sequence is CASHLFTGSKDTQYF. The CDR3 DNA follows: TGCGCCAGCCACCTCTTTACAGGTTCGAAAGATACGCAGTATTTT.

The chain links TRBV2 to TRBJ2-3; perhaps TRBD1 as D (5 bases). The CDR3 is made up of 13 amino acids. The V gene's germline CDR1 is SNHLY and CDR2 FYNNEI. Deletions cut 3 bases from V and 9 bases from J, with 13 bases between. The CDR3 DNA sequence: TGTGCCAGCAGTGACAGGGAAGTGTCCACGCAGTATTTT. Translated: CASSDREVSTQYF. The entire variable domain, with the rest obtained from reference TRBV2 and TRBJ2-3, is as follows: EPEVTQTPSHQVTQMGQEVILRCVPISNHLYFYWYRQILGQKVEFLVSFYNNEISEKSEIFDDQFSVERPDGSNFTLKIRSTKLEDSAMYFCASSDREVSTQYFGPGTRLTVL.

The V gene is TRBV6-5, the J gene TRBJ2-1, with a tentative D call TRBD2 (6 bases). The CDR3 is 12 residues long. Looked up from germline, CDR1 is MNHEY and CDR2 is SVGAGI. Trimming took 6 bases from V and 7 from J, leaving 10 bases between them. CDR3: CASRGGWNEQFF. The DNA of the CDR3 is TGTGCCAGCAGGGGGGGTTGGAATGAGCAGTTCTTC.

The chain combines TRBV10-2 with TRBJ2-7, with D possibly being TRBD1 (6 bases). Looked up from germline, CDR1 is WSHSY and CDR2 is SAAADI. V dropped 2 bases and J dropped 4 bases, with 15 bases sitting between them. This CDR3 region has 15 residues. CDR3 in amino acids: CASSERPGAAYEQYF. The CDR3 region has the DNA TGCGCCAGCAGTGAGCGCCCAGGGGCAGCTTACGAGCAGTACTTC.